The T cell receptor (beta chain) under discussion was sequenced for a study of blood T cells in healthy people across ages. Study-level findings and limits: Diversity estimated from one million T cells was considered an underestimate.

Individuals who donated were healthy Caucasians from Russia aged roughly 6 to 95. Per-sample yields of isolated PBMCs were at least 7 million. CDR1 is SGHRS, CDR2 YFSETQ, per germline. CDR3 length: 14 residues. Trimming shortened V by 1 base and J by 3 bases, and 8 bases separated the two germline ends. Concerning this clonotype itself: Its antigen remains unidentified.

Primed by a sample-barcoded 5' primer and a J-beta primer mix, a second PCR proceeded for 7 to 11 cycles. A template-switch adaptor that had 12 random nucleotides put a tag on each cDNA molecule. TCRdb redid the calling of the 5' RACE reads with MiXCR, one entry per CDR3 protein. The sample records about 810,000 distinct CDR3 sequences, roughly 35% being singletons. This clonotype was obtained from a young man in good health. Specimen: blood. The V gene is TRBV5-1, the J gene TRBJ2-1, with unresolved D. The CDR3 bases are TGCGCCAGCAGCTTGAACCCGGACTACAATGAGCAGTTCTTC. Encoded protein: CASSLNPDYNEQFF. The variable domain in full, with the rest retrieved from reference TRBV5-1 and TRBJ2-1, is KAGVTQTPRYLIKTRGQQVTLSCSPISGHRSVSWYQQTPGQGLQFLFEYFSETQRNKGNFPGRFSGRQFSNSRSEMNVSTLELGDSALYLCASSLNPDYNEQFFGPGTRLTVL.